The source of this TCR beta chain is a study of blood T cell repertoires in COVID-19. Germline assignment: CDR1 KGHDR and CDR2 SFDVKD. After removal of 6 bases from V and 6 bases from J, the junction contained 5 bases not matched to a gene. The CDR3 covers 13 residues. Using immunoSEQ multiplex PCR, the repertoire was profiled, and TCRdb retains in-frame clones only, with some absent. The sample records about 94,000 clones, roughly 80% being singletons. This clonotype originated in a human donor in a cohort sampled during active COVID-19. Sequencing was carried out using peripheral blood. The chain joins TRBV24-1 to TRBJ2-7; 9 positions agree with TRBD2. The CDR3 DNA is TGTGCCACCAGTCAAGCGGGAGGACCCGAGCAGTACTTC. Translation: CATSQAGGPEQYF.